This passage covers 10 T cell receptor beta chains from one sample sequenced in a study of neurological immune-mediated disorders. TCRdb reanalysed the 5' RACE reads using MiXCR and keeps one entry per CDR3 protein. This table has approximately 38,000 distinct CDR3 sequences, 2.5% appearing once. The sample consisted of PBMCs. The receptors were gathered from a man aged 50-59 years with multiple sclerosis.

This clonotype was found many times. In DNA form, the CDR3 reads TGTGCCAGCGGGACAGATCGTGTCACTGAAGCTTTCTTT. This translates into CASGTDRVTEAFF. This chain links TRBV11-3 with TRBJ1-1, with 7 bases identical to TRBD1. Germline V gene data show CDR1 as SGHNT and CDR2 as YENEEA. This CDR3 has 13 amino acids. Trimming at V came to 8 bases and at J to 4 bases, leaving 7 bases not matched to a gene.

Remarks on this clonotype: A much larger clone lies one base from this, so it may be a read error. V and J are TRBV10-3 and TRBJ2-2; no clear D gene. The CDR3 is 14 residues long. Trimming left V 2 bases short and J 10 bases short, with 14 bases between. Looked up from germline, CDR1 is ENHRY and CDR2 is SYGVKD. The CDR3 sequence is CAISEGVRAVELFF. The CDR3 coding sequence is TGTGCCATCAGTGAGGGAGTCCGGGCCGTGGAGCTGTTTTTT.

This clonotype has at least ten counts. Written as DNA, the CDR3 is TGCAGCGCCATTAGGGGACCCGGACGAGAGACCCAGTACTTC. Translated, it gives CSAIRGPGRETQYF. The chain uses TRBV29-1 and TRBJ2-5; tentatively, D is TRBD1 or TRBD2 (5 bases each). The CDR3 spans 14 residues. V was cut by 7 bases and J by 4 bases, with 19 bases left in between. CDR1 is SQVTM and CDR2 is ANQGSEA in the germline V gene.

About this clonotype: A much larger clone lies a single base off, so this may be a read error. In DNA form, the CDR3 reads TGTGCCAGCAGCTTAGGGACTAGAGGGGTGGAGACCCAGTACTTC. Its translation: CASSLGTRGVETQYF. This chain uses TRBV7-6 with TRBJ2-5; TRBD2 matches 7 bases. The CDR3 covers 15 residues. Losses at the gene ends were 1 base for V and 5 bases for J; bases not matched to a gene: 7. Germline-derived CDR1 and CDR2 are SGHVS and FNYEAQ.

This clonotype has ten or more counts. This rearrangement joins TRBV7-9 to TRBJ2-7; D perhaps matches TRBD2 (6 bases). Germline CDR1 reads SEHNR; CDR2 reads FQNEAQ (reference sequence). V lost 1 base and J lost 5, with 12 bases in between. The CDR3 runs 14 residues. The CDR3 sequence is CASSLGKGRNEQYF. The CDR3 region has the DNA TGTGCCAGCAGCTTAGGGAAGGGGAGGAACGAGCAGTACTTC.

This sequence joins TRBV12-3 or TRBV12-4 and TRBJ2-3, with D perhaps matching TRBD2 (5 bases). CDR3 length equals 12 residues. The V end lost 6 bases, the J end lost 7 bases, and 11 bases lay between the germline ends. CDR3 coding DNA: TGTGCCAGCAGCCCTACTAGTAATACGCAGTATTTT. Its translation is CASSPTSNTQYF.

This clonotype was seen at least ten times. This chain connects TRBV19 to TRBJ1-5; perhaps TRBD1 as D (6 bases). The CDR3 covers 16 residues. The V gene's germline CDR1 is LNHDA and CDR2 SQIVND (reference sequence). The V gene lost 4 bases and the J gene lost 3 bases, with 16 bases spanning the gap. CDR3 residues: CASSTPQTGNNQPQHF. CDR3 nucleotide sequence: TGTGCCAGTAGTACCCCACAAACAGGGAACAATCAGCCCCAGCATTTT.

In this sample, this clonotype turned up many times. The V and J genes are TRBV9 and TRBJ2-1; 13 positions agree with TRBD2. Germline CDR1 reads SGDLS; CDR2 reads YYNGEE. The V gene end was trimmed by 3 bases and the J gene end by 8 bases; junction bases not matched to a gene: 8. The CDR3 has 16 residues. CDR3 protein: CASSGSGTSGVYEQFF. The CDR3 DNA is TGTGCCAGCAGCGGATCCGGGACTAGCGGGGTATATGAGCAGTTCTTC. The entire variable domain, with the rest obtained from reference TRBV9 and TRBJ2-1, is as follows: DSGVTQTPKHLITATGQRVTLRCSPRSGDLSVYWYQQSLDQGLQFLIQYYNGEERAKGNILERFSAQQFPDLHSELNLSSLELGDSALYFCASSGSGTSGVYEQFFGPGTRLTVL.

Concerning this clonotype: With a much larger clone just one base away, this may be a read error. CDR3 coding DNA: TGTGCCAGTAGTATGGATGTTAGAGGCTACAATGAGCAGTTCTTC. It encodes CASSMDVRGYNEQFF. This chain joins TRBV19 and TRBJ2-1, with D unclear. Trimming cost V 3 bases and J 3 bases, with 12 bases left between them. Germline loops: CDR1 LNHDA, CDR2 SQIVND (reference sequence). The length of the CDR3 is 15 residues.

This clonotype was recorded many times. The CDR3 is CASSFGLNYEQYF. Here the CDR3 DNA reads TGCGCCAGCAGCTTCGGGCTGAACTACGAGCAGTACTTC. The V gene is TRBV5-1, the J gene TRBJ2-7; no definite D call. This CDR3 has 13 residues. Germline V gene lookup returns CDR1 SGHRS and CDR2 YFSETQ. V lost 2 bases, J lost 3 bases, and 9 bases lay in between.